The 12 T cell receptor beta chains listed next were all sequenced from one sample in a study of beta chain features in type 1 diabetes. The authors reverse transcribed all of the isolated RNA, so sequencing captured expressed TCRB transcripts. Method: immunoSEQ multiplex PCR; TCRdb's copy keeps in-frame clones and lacks some. The sample has roughly 220,000 clones; 16% are singletons. The study's findings and limits: For Type 1 diabetes patients, all four CD4+ subsets carried TCRB CDR3s that were moderately but significantly shorter.

Their antigens are not known. Sequencing used naive CD4+ T cells from blood. The source is a man aged 30 to 45 with type 1 diabetes.

This clone occurred a few times. The chain combines TRBV5-4 with TRBJ2-3; D may match TRBD1 or TRBD2 (5 bases each). Germline V gene sequence: CDR1 SGHNT, CDR2 YYREEE (reference sequence). The CDR3 totals 14 residues. V was cut by 0 bases and J by 3 bases, with 8 bases left in between. This CDR3 is CASSLAGPTDTQYF. In DNA form, the CDR3 reads TGTGCCAGCAGCTTGGCGGGACCTACAGATACGCAGTATTTT. Complete variable domain (other parts from reference TRBV5-4 and TRBJ2-3): ETGVTQSPTHLIKTRGQQVTLRCSSQSGHNTVSWYQQALGQGPQFIFQYYREEENGRGNFPPRFSGLQFPNYSSELNVNALELDDSALYLCASSLAGPTDTQYFGPGTRLTVL.

The rearrangement links TRBV28 to TRBJ2-3, with TRBD1 matching 8 bases. Trimming took 3 bases from V and 1 from J; bases not matched to a gene: 3. Germline V gene lookup returns CDR1 MDHEN and CDR2 SYDVKM. This CDR3 is 15 amino acids long. CDR3 sequence reads: CASSFAGQGTDTQYF. In DNA, the CDR3 is TGTGCCAGCAGTTTCGCGGGACAGGGCACAGATACGCAGTATTTT.

The CDR3 coding sequence is TGTGCCAGCAGTCCCGAGGACTACAATGAGCAGTTCTTC. This sequence encodes CASSPEDYNEQFF. The J gene is TRBJ2-1, the V gene TRBV2, with D unclear. This CDR3 comprises 13 residues. V shed 5 bases and J shed 3 bases, with 8 bases lying between them. Germline CDR1 and CDR2: SNHLY and FYNNEI.

This clone appeared a few times. The CDR3 DNA is TGTGCCAGCAGTTTACAAGGGCTAGCGGGACTTTACAATGAGCAGTTCTTC. Its translation is CASSLQGLAGLYNEQFF. V usage is TRBV28 and J usage is TRBJ2-1; 9 positions agree with TRBD2. The CDR3 is 17 residues long. The germline V gene encodes CDR1 MDHEN and CDR2 SYDVKM. V lost 2 bases to trimming and J lost 4 bases; unmatched junction nucleotides: 9. Full variable domain (rest looked up from reference TRBV28 and TRBJ2-1): DVKVTQSSRYLVKRTGEKVFLECVQDMDHENMFWYRQDPGLGLRLIYFSYDVKMKEKGDIPEGYSVSREKKERFSLILESASTNQTSMYLCASSLQGLAGLYNEQFFGPGTRLTVL.

The chain recombines TRBV11-3 with TRBJ2-2; 7 bases agree with TRBD1. The CDR3 runs to 16 residues. The V segment lost 1 base and the J segment 5 bases; nucleotides outside the gene matches: 7. From germline, CDR1 is SGHNT and CDR2 YENEEA. For the CDR3, the DNA is TGTGCCAGCAGCTTAGGGAGGCCAGGGGGAACCGGGGAGCTGTTTTTT. Translated: CASSLGRPGGTGELFF.

The chain couples TRBV7-9 to TRBJ2-3; the match to TRBD1 covers 8 bases. CDR1 is SEHNR and CDR2 is FQNEAQ in the germline V gene (reference sequence). CDR3 length: 13 amino acids. CDR3 amino acids: CVHGQGAADTQYF. For the CDR3, the DNA is TGTGTCCACGGGCAGGGGGCCGCAGATACGCAGTATTTT. Full variable domain (missing parts from reference TRBV7-9 and TRBJ2-3): DTGVSQNPRHKITKRGQNVTFRCDPISEHNRLYWYRQTLGQGPEFLTYFQNEAQLEKSRLLSDRFSAERPKGSFSTLEIQRTEQGDSAMYLCVHGQGAADTQYFGPGTRLTVL.

Only a few counts were recorded for this clone. The CDR3 loop is CASSSIDRNTEAFF. CDR3 in DNA: TGTGCCAGCAGTTCCATCGACAGGAACACTGAAGCTTTCTTT. The chain links TRBV27 to TRBJ1-1; D possibly corresponds to TRBD1 (5 bases). The V and J ends lost 4 bases and 1 base respectively, with 10 bases between them. The CDR3 extends over 14 amino acids. Per germline, CDR1 MNHEY and CDR2 SMNVEV (reference sequence).

V usage is TRBV9 and J usage is TRBJ2-1; TRBD2 agrees at 11 bases. Germline V CDR1 and CDR2: SGDLS, YYNGEE. CDR3 length equals 15 residues. Trimming took 1 base from V and 9 from J; bases not matched to a gene: 6. The CDR3 here is CASSVSTSGSSEQFF. CDR3 coding DNA: TGTGCCAGCAGCGTATCCACTAGCGGGAGTAGTGAGCAGTTCTTC.

V gene TRBV5-6 combines with J gene TRBJ2-1, with D perhaps matching TRBD1 (5 bases). CDR1 is SGHDT and CDR2 is YYEEEE in the germline V gene. This CDR3 has 14 residues. Trimming removed 2 bases at V and 9 bases at J, with 15 bases between. DNA of the CDR3: TGTGCCAGCAGCTTCGGACAAGGGAAGCGTGAGCAGTTCTTC. It specifies CASSFGQGKREQFF.

This clone has only a few counts. The gene calls are TRBV7-2 and TRBJ2-2; 7 positions match TRBD1. The germline V gene encodes CDR1 SGHTA and CDR2 FQGNSA. V lost 5 bases and J lost 8; bases outside the gene matches: 8. This CDR3 spans 14 amino acids. CDR3 in DNA: TGTGCCAGCAGCCCCGTTCAGGACAGGGGGGAGCTGTTTTTT. Translating it yields CASSPVQDRGELFF.

V usage is TRBV16 and J usage is TRBJ1-2; D possibly corresponds to TRBD1 (5 bases). Per the germline V gene, CDR1 is KGHSY and CDR2 is FQNENV. This CDR3 spans 14 amino acids. Deletions cut 1 base from V and 6 bases from J, with 12 bases between. As DNA, the CDR3 is TGTGCCAGCAGCCAATTGGGGGACTATGATGGCTACACCTTC. As protein: CASSQLGDYDGYTF.

This clone was observed a few times. The chain is built from TRBV5-1 and TRBJ2-3; TRBD1 might be the D (6 bases). The germline V gene has CDR1 SGHRS and CDR2 YFSETQ. V lost 5 bases to trimming and J lost 6 bases, with 22 bases between them. The length of the CDR3 is 16 residues. The CDR3 DNA reads as TGCGCCAGCAGGGCTCGGACAGCCGAACCCCCCGATACGCAGTATTTT. This codes for CASRARTAEPPDTQYF.